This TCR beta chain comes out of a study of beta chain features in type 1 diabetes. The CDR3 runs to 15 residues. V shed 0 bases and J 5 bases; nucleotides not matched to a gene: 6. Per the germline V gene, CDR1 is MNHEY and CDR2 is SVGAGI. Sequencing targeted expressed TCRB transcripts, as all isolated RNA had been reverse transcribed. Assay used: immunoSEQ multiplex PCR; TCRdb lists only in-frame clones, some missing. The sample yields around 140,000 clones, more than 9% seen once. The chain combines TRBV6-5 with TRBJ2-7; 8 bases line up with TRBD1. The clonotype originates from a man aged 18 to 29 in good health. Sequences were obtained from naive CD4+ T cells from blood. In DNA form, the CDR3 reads TGTGCCAGCAGTTACTCGGTCGCAGGGGGCCACGAGCAGTACTTC. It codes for CASSYSVAGGHEQYF.